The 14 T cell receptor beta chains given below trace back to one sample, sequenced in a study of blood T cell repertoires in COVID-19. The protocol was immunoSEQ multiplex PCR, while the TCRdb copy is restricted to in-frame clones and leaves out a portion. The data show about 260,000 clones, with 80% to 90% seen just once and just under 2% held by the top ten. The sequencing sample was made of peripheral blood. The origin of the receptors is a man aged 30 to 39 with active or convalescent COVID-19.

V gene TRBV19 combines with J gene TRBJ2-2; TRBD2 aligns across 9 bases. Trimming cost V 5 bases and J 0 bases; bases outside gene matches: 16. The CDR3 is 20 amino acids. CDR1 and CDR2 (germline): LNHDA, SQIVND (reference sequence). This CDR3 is CASSHQTSGPDTTNTGELFF. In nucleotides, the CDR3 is TGTGCCAGTAGTCACCAGACTAGCGGCCCAGACACTACGAACACCGGGGAGCTGTTTTTT.

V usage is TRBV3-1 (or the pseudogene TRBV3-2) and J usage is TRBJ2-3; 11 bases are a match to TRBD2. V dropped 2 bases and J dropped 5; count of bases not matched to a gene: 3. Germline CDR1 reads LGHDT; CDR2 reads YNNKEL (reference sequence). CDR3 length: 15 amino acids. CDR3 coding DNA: TGTGCCAGCAGCCAAACTAGCGGGGGAGTAGATACGCAGTATTTT. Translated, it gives CASSQTSGGVDTQYF.

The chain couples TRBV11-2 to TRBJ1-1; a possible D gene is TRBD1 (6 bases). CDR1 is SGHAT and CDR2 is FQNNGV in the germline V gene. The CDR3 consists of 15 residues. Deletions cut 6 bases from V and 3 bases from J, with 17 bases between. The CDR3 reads CASRERTAGDTEAFF. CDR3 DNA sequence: TGTGCCAGCAGAGAACGGACAGCGGGAGACACTGAAGCTTTCTTT.

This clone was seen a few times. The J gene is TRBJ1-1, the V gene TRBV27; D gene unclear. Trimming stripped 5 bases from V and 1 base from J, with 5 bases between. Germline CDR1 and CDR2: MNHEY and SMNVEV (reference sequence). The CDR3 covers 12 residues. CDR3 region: CASSPRNTEAFF. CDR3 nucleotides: TGTGCCAGCAGTCCCCGGAACACTGAAGCTTTCTTT.

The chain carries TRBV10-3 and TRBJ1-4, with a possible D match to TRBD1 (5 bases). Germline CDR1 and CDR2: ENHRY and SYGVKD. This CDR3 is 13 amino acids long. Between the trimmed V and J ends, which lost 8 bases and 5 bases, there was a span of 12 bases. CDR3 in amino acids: CAIATGENEKLFF. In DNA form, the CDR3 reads TGTGCCATCGCAACAGGAGAAAATGAAAAACTGTTTTTT.

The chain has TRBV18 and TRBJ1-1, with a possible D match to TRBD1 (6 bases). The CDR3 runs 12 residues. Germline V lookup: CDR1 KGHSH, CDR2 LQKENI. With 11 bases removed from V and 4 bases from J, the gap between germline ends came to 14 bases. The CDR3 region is CASGGGTTEAFF. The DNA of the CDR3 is TGTGCCTCGGGAGGGGGGACCACTGAAGCTTTCTTT.

DNA for the CDR3: TGTGCCAGCAGTCCCGGAGGCCTGGCAGATGGGTACTTC. Its translation is CASSPGGLADGYF. The rearrangement joins TRBV6-2 or TRBV6-3 to TRBJ2-5, with D possibly matching TRBD2 (5 bases). V dropped 5 bases and J dropped 13 bases, with 20 bases sitting between them. CDR1 and CDR2 from the germline V gene are MNHEY and SVGEGT. This CDR3 region has 13 residues.

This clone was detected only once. CDR3 coding DNA: TGTGCCAGCAGCCAGAACAGGGTCTTGAACTACGAGCAGTACTTC. This translates into CASSQNRVLNYEQYF. The V gene is TRBV7-2, the J gene TRBJ2-7, with D tentatively TRBD1 (6 bases). The ends were cut back, 5 bases at V and 3 bases at J, with 17 bases in the middle. Germline V gives CDR1 SGHTA, CDR2 FQGNSA. This CDR3 contains 15 residues.

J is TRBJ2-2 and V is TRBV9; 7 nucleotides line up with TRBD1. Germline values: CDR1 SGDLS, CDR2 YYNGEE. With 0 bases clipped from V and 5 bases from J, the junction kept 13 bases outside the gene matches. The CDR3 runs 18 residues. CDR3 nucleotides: TGTGCCAGCAGCGTAGGGCCGGGGACAGCTCGTGGGACCGGGGAGCTGTTTTTT. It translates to CASSVGPGTARGTGELFF.

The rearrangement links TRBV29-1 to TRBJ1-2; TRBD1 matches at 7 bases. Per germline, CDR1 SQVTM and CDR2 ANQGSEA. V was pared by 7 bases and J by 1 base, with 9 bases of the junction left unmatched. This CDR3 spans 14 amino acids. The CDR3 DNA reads TGCAGCGCCGAGAACAGGGGCTTTAACTATGGCTACACCTTC. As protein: CSAENRGFNYGYTF.

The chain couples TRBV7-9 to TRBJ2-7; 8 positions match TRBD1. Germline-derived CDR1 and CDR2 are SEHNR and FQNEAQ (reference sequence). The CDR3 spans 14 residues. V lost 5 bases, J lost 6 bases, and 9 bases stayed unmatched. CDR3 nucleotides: TGTGCCAGCAGCGCAAACCGACAGGGGCGCGAGCAGTACTTC. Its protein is CASSANRQGREQYF.

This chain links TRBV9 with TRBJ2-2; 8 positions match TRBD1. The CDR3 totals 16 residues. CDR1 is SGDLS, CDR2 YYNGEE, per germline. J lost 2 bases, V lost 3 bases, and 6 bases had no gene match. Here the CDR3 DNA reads TGTGCCAGCAGCGGTCCGGGACAGGAAAACACCGGGGAGCTGTTTTTT. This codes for CASSGPGQENTGELFF.

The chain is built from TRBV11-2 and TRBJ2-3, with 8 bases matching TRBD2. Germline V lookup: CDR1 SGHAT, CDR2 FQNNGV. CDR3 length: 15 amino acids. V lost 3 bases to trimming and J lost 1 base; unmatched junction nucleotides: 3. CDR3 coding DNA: TGTGCCAGCAGCTTGAAACTAGCGGGCACAGATACGCAGTATTTT. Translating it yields CASSLKLAGTDTQYF.

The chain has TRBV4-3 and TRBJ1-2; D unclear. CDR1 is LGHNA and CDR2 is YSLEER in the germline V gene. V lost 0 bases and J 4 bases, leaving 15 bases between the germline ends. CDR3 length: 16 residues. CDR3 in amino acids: CASSQDPLGRAYGYTF. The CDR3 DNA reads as TGCGCCAGCAGCCAAGATCCGCTCGGGAGGGCCTATGGCTACACCTTC.